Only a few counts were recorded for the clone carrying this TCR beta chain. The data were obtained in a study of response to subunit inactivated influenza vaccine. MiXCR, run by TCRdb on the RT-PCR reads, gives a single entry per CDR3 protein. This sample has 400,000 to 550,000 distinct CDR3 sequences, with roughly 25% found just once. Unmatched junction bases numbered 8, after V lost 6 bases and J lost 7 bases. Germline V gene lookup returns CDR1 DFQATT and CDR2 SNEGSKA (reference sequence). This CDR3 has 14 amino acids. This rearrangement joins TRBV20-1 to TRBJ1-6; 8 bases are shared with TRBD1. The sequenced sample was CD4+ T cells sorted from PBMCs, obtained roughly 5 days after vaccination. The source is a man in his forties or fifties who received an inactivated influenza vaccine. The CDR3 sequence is CSASRDRLNSPLHF. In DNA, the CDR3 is TGCAGTGCCAGTCGGGACAGGCTAAATTCACCCCTCCACTTT.